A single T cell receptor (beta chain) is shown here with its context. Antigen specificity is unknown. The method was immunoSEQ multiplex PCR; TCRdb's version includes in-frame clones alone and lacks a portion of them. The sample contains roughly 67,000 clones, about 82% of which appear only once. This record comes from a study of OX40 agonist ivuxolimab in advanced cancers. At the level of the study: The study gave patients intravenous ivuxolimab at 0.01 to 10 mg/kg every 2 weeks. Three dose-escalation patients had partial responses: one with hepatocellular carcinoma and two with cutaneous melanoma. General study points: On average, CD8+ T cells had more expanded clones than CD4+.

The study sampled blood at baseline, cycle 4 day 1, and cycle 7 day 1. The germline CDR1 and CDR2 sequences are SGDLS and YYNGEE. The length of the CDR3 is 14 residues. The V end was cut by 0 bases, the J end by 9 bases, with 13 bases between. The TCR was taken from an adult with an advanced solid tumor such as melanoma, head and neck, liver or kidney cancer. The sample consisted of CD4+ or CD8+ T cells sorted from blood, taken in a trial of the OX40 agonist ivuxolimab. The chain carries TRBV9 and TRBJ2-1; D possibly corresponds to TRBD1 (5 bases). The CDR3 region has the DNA TGTGCCAGCAGCGTAGAGGGGCACTGGGGTGAGCAGTTCTTC. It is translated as CASSVEGHWGEQFF. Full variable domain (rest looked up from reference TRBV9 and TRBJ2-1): DSGVTQTPKHLITATGQRVTLRCSPRSGDLSVYWYQQSLDQGLQFLIQYYNGEERAKGNILERFSAQQFPDLHSELNLSSLELGDSALYFCASSVEGHWGEQFFGPGTRLTVL.